This TCR beta chain comes out of a study of blood T cell repertoires in COVID-19. Across the study: Sources were T cells, B-cell-depleted T cells, or PBMCs; the material itself was cDNA or gDNA.

TCRdb's table, derived via immunoSEQ multiplex PCR, lists solely in-frame clones and lacks some. The table has about 360,000 clones, around 87% seen once. In its sample, this clone was seen a few times. The clonotype comes from a human donor in a cohort sampled during active COVID-19. The sequenced sample consisted of peripheral blood.

The CDR3 bases are TGTGCCAGCAGTCTAAACGGGGAGGCAGGAAACACCATATATTTT. Protein product: CASSLNGEAGNTIYF. V usage is TRBV7-8 and J usage is TRBJ1-3, with D unresolved. CDR1 and CDR2 from the germline V gene are SGHVS and FQNEAQ. V was shortened by 6 bases and J by 4 bases, with 16 bases between the two germline ends. This CDR3 has 15 amino acids.